The 10 T cell receptor beta chains in this list originate from one sample, sequenced in a study of read filtering for tumor transcriptome and immune sequencing. This library used 300 to 500 ng RNA and molecular barcoded adaptors spanning alpha/delta and beta/gamma chains. From the reads, TCRdb called clonotypes with MiXCR, one entry per CDR3 protein. The table lists tens of thousands of distinct CDR3 sequences, around a fifth of them singletons. The sequencing input was a population of CD138-negative cells sorted from bone marrow. The receptors come from a donor aged 40 or over with multiple myeloma.

This clonotype was counted between two and nine times. The V and J genes are TRBV19 and TRBJ2-1; D unresolved. Germline CDR1 is LNHDA and CDR2 is SQIVND (reference sequence). V was cut by 3 bases and J by 9 bases, with 12 bases left in between. The CDR3 spans 13 residues. The chain's CDR3 is CASSIVIWLEQFF. The DNA for the CDR3 is TGTGCCAGTAGTATCGTGATATGGCTTGAGCAGTTCTTC.

This clonotype has a count of ten or more. The J gene is TRBJ2-1, the V gene TRBV18; D gene uncertain. V was clipped by 1 base and J by 0 bases, with 10 bases between them. The CDR3 loop spans 16 amino acids. Germline CDR1 KGHSH, CDR2 LQKENI. The CDR3 sequence is CASSPLAESSYNEQFF. In DNA form, the CDR3 reads TGTGCCAGCTCACCACTAGCCGAGAGCTCCTACAATGAGCAGTTCTTC.

This clonotype was detected ten times or more. CDR3 region: CASSYSGTGESYEQYF. CDR3 bases: TGTGCCAGCAGTTACTCCGGGACAGGGGAGTCCTACGAGCAGTACTTC. The chain uses TRBV6-5 and TRBJ2-7; 10 bases are shared with TRBD1. The CDR3 is made up of 16 amino acids. Germline-derived CDR1 and CDR2 are MNHEY and SVGAGI. The trim removed 0 bases at V and 1 base at J, leaving 3 bases unmatched.

Only a few counts were recorded for this clonotype. The chain recombines TRBV20-1 with TRBJ1-1; 8 bases agree with TRBD1. CDR1 is DFQATT, CDR2 SNEGSKA, per germline (reference sequence). The CDR3 is 15 amino acids. V shed 2 bases and J 7 bases; nucleotides not matched to a gene: 12. DNA for the CDR3: TGCAGTGCTAGAATTCAGGGGGCTCAAAGAAATGAAGCTTTCTTT. Translated: CSARIQGAQRNEAFF.

In regard to this clonotype: A much larger clone sits a single nucleotide away, making a read error possible. The chain uses TRBV7-2 and TRBJ2-3; the D gene could be TRBD1 or TRBD2 (5 bases each). The CDR3 has 15 amino acids. Germline CDR1 SGHTA, CDR2 FQGNSA. Written as DNA, the CDR3 is TGTGCCAGCAGCTCCGGGGCCCCTAGCACAGGTACGCAGTATTTT. Protein product: CASSSGAPSTGTQYF.

V is TRBV11-2 and J is TRBJ2-5; 10 nucleotides line up with TRBD1. The CDR3 has 15 amino acids. V lost 6 bases to trimming and J lost 5 bases; unmatched junction nucleotides: 9. Germline V gene lookup returns CDR1 SGHAT and CDR2 FQNNGV. The CDR3: CASSFGTGVSETQYF. The CDR3 DNA sequence: TGTGCCAGCAGTTTCGGGACAGGGGTCAGTGAGACCCAGTACTTC.

In this sample, this clonotype turned up many times. The chain is built from TRBV11-3 and TRBJ2-7, with D uncertain. Deletions cut 1 base from V and 3 bases from J, with 13 bases between. This CDR3 contains 15 residues. The V gene's germline CDR1 is SGHNT and CDR2 YENEEA. The CDR3: CASSLARSRDYEQYF. The CDR3 DNA sequence: TGTGCCAGCAGCTTAGCGAGGAGCCGCGACTACGAGCAGTACTTC.

The table lists this clonotype with many counts. V is TRBV30 and J is TRBJ2-3, with 9 nucleotides matching TRBD2. Germline CDR1 GTSNPN, CDR2 SVGIG (reference sequence). The CDR3 sequence is 13 residues long. The V segment lost 1 base and the J segment 7 bases; nucleotides outside the gene matches: 3. CDR3: CAWSASGVNTQYF. DNA of the CDR3: TGTGCCTGGAGTGCTAGCGGGGTGAATACGCAGTATTTT. Filled out from reference TRBV30 and TRBJ2-3, the complete variable domain reads SQTIHQWPATLVQPVGSPLSLECTVEGTSNPNLYWYRQAAGRGLQLLFYSVGIGQISSEVPQNLSASRPQDRQFILSSKKLLLSDSGFYLCAWSASGVNTQYFGPGTRLTVL.

This clonotype was recorded at least ten times. The chain recombines TRBV20-1 with TRBJ2-2; no clear D. This CDR3 region has 14 residues. Trimming stripped 1 base from V and 0 bases from J, with 6 bases between. The germline CDR1 and CDR2 sequences are DFQATT and SNEGSKA (reference sequence). The DNA for the CDR3 is TGCAGTGCTAGAGTCCTAACGAACACCGGGGAGCTGTTTTTT. Translating gives CSARVLTNTGELFF.

This clonotype was observed a few times. The V call is TRBV7-9, the J call TRBJ1-3; 7 positions match TRBD1. V lost 5 bases and J lost 1; bases outside the gene matches: 5. Germline CDR1 and CDR2: SEHNR and FQNEAQ (reference sequence). The CDR3 consists of 15 residues. The CDR3 spells CASSRETGSGNTIYF. The CDR3 DNA reads TGTGCCAGCAGCAGGGAGACAGGGTCTGGAAACACCATATATTTT.